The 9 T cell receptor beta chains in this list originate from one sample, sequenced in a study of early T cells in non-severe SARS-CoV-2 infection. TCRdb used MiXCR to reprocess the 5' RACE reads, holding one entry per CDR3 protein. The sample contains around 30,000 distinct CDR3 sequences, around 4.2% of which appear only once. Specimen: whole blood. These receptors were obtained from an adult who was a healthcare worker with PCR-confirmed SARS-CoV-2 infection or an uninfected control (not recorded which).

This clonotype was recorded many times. The CDR3 region is CSAPVDSWGEQYF. CDR3 DNA sequence: TGCAGTGCACCCGTCGACAGTTGGGGGGAGCAGTACTTC. V and J are TRBV20-1 and TRBJ2-7; D may match TRBD1 or TRBD2 (5 bases each). Per the germline V gene, CDR1 is DFQATT and CDR2 is SNEGSKA (reference sequence). Trimming removed 6 bases at V and 7 bases at J, with 19 bases between. The CDR3 runs 13 residues.

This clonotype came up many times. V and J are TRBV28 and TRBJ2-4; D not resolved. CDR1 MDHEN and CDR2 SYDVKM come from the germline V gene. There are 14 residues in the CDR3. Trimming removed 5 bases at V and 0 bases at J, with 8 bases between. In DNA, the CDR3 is TGTGCCAGCAGTCCTGAGAAAGCCAAAAACATTCAGTACTTC. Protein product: CASSPEKAKNIQYF.

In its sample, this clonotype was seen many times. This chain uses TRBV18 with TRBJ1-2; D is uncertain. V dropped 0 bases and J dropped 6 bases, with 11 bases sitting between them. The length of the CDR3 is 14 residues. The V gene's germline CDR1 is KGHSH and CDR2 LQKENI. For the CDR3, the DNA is TGTGCCAGCTCACCACCGGTGGGTTCGGATGGCTACACCTTC. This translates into CASSPPVGSDGYTF.

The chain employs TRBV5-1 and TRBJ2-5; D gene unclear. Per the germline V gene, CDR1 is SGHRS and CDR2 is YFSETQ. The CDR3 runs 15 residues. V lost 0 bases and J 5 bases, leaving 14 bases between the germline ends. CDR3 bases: TGCGCCAGCAGCTTGGAAGGGTCTTGGGCGGAGACCCAGTACTTC. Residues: CASSLEGSWAETQYF.

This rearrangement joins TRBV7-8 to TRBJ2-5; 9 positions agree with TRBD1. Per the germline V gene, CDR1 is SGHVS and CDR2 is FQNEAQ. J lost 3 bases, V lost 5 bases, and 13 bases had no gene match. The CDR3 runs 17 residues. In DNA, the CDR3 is TGTGCCAGCAGCCGCCTACCGGGACAGGGCTGGGAAGAGACCCAGTACTTC. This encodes CASSRLPGQGWEETQYF. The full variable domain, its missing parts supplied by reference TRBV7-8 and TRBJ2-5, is GAGVSQSPRYKVAKRGQDVALRCDPISGHVSLFWYQQALGQGPEFLTYFQNEAQLDKSGLPSDRFFAERPEGSVSTLKIQRTQQEDSAVYLCASSRLPGQGWEETQYFGPGTRLLVL.

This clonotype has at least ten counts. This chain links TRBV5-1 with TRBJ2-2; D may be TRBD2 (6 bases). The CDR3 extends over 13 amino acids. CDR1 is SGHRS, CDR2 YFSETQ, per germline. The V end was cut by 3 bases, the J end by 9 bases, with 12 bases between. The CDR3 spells CASSYPEGRELFF. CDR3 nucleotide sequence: TGCGCCAGCAGCTACCCGGAGGGGAGGGAGCTGTTTTTT.

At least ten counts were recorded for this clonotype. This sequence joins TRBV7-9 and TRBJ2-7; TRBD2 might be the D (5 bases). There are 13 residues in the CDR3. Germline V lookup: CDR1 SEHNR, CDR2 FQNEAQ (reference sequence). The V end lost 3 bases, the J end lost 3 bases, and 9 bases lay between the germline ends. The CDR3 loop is CASSLRGLYEQYF. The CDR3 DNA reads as TGTGCCAGCAGCTTGCGCGGGCTCTACGAGCAGTACTTC. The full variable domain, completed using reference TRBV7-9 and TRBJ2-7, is DTGVSQNPRHKITKRGQNVTFRCDPISEHNRLYWYRQTLGQGPEFLTYFQNEAQLEKSRLLSDRFSAERPKGSFSTLEIQRTEQGDSAMYLCASSLRGLYEQYFGPGTRLTVT.

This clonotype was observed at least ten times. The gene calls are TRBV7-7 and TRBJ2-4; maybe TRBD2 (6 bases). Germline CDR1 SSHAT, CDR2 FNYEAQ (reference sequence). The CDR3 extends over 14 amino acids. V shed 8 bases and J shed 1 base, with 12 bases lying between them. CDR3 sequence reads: CASSEGGAKNIQYF. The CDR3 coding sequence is TGTGCCAGCTCTGAGGGAGGTGCCAAAAACATTCAGTACTTC. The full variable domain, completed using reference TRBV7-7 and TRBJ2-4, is GAGVSQSPRYKVTKRGQDVTLRCDPISSHATLYWYQQALGQGPEFLTYFNYEAQPDKSGLPSDRFSAERPEGSISTLTIQRTEQRDSAMYRCASSEGGAKNIQYFGAGTRLSVL.

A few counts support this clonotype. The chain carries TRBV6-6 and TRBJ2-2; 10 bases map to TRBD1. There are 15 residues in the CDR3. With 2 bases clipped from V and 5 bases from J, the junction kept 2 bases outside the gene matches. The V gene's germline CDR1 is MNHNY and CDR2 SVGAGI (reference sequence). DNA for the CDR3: TGTGCCAGCAGTTACGGACAGGGGGGGACCGGGGAGCTGTTTTTT. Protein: CASSYGQGGTGELFF.